This T cell receptor beta chain stems from a study of blood T cell repertoires in COVID-19. The CDR3 is 15 residues long. The V gene's germline CDR1 is SGHTA and CDR2 FQGNSA. V trimming: 7 bases; J trimming: 5 bases; junction bases outside the gene matches: 12. Generated by immunoSEQ multiplex PCR, the TCRdb table keeps only in-frame clones and is missing some. The sample includes fewer than 600,000 clones, roughly 88% of them seen just once. This TCR was recovered from a woman in her thirties or forties who had recovered from COVID-19. This sequence joins TRBV7-2 and TRBJ2-7, with 9 bases identical to TRBD2. Input material: PBMCs or T cells enriched from blood (not recorded which). The CDR3 here is CASTLPGLASHEQYF. In nucleotides, the CDR3 is TGTGCCAGCACCCTACCGGGACTAGCTTCCCACGAGCAGTACTTC.